This entry concerns a single T cell receptor (beta chain). Antigen specificity is unknown. The CDR3 is 17 amino acids. Germline CDR1 SGHNT, CDR2 YYREEE (reference sequence). J lost 6 bases, V lost 2 bases, and 14 bases had no gene match. These data originate in a study of CD8 T cells in ankylosing spondylitis. Scientists made TCR beta libraries using quantitative 5'-RACE with molecular barcodes. Each CDR3 protein gets one entry after TCRdb re-called the 5' RACE reads with MiXCR. The repertoire holds a few hundred thousand distinct CDR3 sequences, 15% to 20% seen once, with less than 9% in the top ten. Study-level points and caveats: Those disease-linked clones were CD8+; they were also relatively rare in peripheral blood. Several highly homologous variants made up a TCR beta motif, and this motif appeared characteristic of ankylosing spondylitis blood.

The sequenced sample was blood, either unsorted or a sorted T cell fraction (not recorded which). This TCR was sampled from a male donor with ankylosing spondylitis or in good health (not recorded which). V gene TRBV5-4 combines with J gene TRBJ2-3, with TRBD2 matching over 8 bases. The CDR3 bases are TGTGCCAGCAGCTTAAGGGAGCGGGGGCCCAAGCCGGATACGCAGTATTTT. Its protein is CASSLRERGPKPDTQYF.